The 22 T cell receptor beta chains reported below all come from one sample, sequenced in a study of blood T cells in healthy people across ages. PCR was performed a second time for roughly 7 to 12 cycles using a sample-barcoded 5' primer and a J-beta primer mix. TCRdb fed the 5' RACE reads into MiXCR, producing one record per CDR3 protein. The repertoire holds hundreds of thousands of distinct CDR3 sequences, with roughly half as singletons. Specimen: blood. The source of these receptors is a man aged 55 to 70 in good health.

The chain couples TRBV6-6 to TRBJ1-1; 9 bases fit TRBD1. Germline V gene sequence: CDR1 MNHNY, CDR2 SVGAGI (reference sequence). The CDR3 is 13 amino acids. V lost 10 bases and J lost 4; bases outside the gene matches: 7. The CDR3 nucleotides are TGTGCCACCCAACAGGGGGCGGCCACTGAAGCTTTCTTT. It translates to CATQQGAATEAFF.

This clonotype was detected many times. CDR3 sequence: CASSDAGGYEQYF. For the CDR3, the DNA is TGTGCCAGCAGTGACGCAGGGGGGTACGAGCAGTACTTC. The chain combines TRBV6-2 or TRBV6-3 with TRBJ2-7; TRBD1 is a possible D gene (7 bases). In germline, CDR1 is MNHEY, CDR2 SVGEGT. V lost 5 bases to trimming and J lost 4 bases, with 12 bases between them. This CDR3 is 13 amino acids long.

This clonotype has a handful of counts. This chain connects TRBV5-1 to TRBJ2-1; 9 bases are a match to TRBD2. CDR3 length: 17 residues. Losses at the gene ends were 0 bases for V and 8 bases for J; bases not matched to a gene: 12. Germline V gene lookup returns CDR1 SGHRS and CDR2 YFSETQ. Here the CDR3 DNA reads TGCGCCAGCAGCTTGGTGAGAGGGACTAGCTATTATTATGAGCAGTTCTTC. It specifies CASSLVRGTSYYYEQFF.

The chain joins TRBV28 to TRBJ1-4, with 7 bases identical to TRBD1. This CDR3 region has 14 residues. Germline assignment: CDR1 MDHEN and CDR2 SYDVKM. V trimming: 7 bases; J trimming: 4 bases; junction bases outside the gene matches: 6. Here the CDR3 DNA reads TGTGCCAGCAAGGGGGCATCGGTTAATGAAAAACTGTTTTTT. It codes for CASKGASVNEKLFF.

The chain carries TRBV7-9 and TRBJ1-6; TRBD1 is a possible D gene (6 bases). Germline values: CDR1 SEHNR, CDR2 FQNEAQ (reference sequence). V was trimmed by 5 bases and J by 6 bases, leaving 14 bases between them. The CDR3 loop spans 15 amino acids. The CDR3 coding sequence is TGTGCCAGCAGCACAGGGAACAGGGCTAATTCACCCCTCCACTTT. It codes for CASSTGNRANSPLHF.

This clonotype appeared a single time. This chain uses TRBV30 with TRBJ1-1; the D is unclear. V lost 1 base to trimming and J lost 6 bases, with 12 bases between them. This CDR3 spans 13 amino acids. Germline loops: CDR1 GTSNPN, CDR2 SVGIG (reference sequence). The CDR3 spells CAWSGPGVAEAFF. CDR3 DNA sequence: TGTGCCTGGAGTGGGCCCGGGGTTGCTGAAGCTTTCTTT.

This clonotype was seen many times. This rearrangement joins TRBV29-1 to TRBJ2-1; 9 nucleotides match TRBD2. Germline lookup yields CDR1 SQVTM and CDR2 ANQGSEA. The CDR3 runs 16 residues. V lost 3 bases to trimming and J lost 8 bases; unmatched junction nucleotides: 14. This CDR3 is CSVDASGTRAFDEQFF. The CDR3 region has the DNA TGCAGCGTTGATGCTAGCGGGACGCGGGCATTCGATGAGCAGTTCTTC.

The chain joins TRBV24-1 to TRBJ2-3; D uncertain. V lost 4 bases and J 5 bases, leaving 12 bases between the germline ends. CDR1 is KGHDR, CDR2 SFDVKD, per germline. The CDR3 runs to 14 residues. The CDR3 sequence is CATSDPTTGDTQYF. CDR3 nucleotides: TGTGCCACCAGTGACCCCACCACGGGAGATACGCAGTATTTT.

The V gene is TRBV7-9, the J gene TRBJ1-6; 8 nucleotides match TRBD1. Germline CDR1 reads SEHNR; CDR2 reads FQNEAQ (reference sequence). Unmatched junction bases numbered 7, after V lost 5 bases and J lost 7 bases. The CDR3 consists of 15 residues. The DNA of the CDR3 is TGTGCCAGCAGCCCCGCCGGGACAGGAAATTCACCCCTCCACTTT. Its translation is CASSPAGTGNSPLHF. The entire variable domain, with the rest obtained from reference TRBV7-9 and TRBJ1-6, is as follows: DTGVSQNPRHKITKRGQNVTFRCDPISEHNRLYWYRQTLGQGPEFLTYFQNEAQLEKSRLLSDRFSAERPKGSFSTLEIQRTEQGDSAMYLCASSPAGTGNSPLHFGNGTRLTVT.

V gene TRBV2 combines with J gene TRBJ1-2; a possible D gene is TRBD1 (5 bases). Germline loops: CDR1 SNHLY, CDR2 FYNNEI. Trimming cost V 4 bases and J 8 bases, with 14 bases left between them. The CDR3 loop spans 13 amino acids. CDR3 sequence reads: CASSVTRGDGYTF. CDR3 in DNA: TGTGCCAGCAGTGTCACACGTGGGGACGGCTACACCTTC.

This clonotype was counted at least ten times. V is TRBV20-1 and J is TRBJ2-7; D is tentatively TRBD1 or TRBD2 (6 bases each). The germline CDR1 and CDR2 sequences are DFQATT and SNEGSKA (reference sequence). The CDR3 length is 14 residues. V dropped 3 bases and J dropped 3 bases, with 15 bases sitting between them. The CDR3 loop reads CSASQGGMDYEQYF. The CDR3 nucleotides read TGCAGTGCTAGCCAAGGGGGGATGGACTACGAGCAGTACTTC.

The chain carries TRBV2 and TRBJ2-3, with TRBD2 matching over 12 bases. CDR1 SNHLY and CDR2 FYNNEI come from the germline V gene. With 7 bases clipped from V and 4 bases from J, the junction kept 3 bases outside the gene matches. This CDR3 region has 14 residues. The CDR3 coding sequence is TGTGCCAGCACAAGGACTAGCGGGGCAGATACGCAGTATTTT. Its protein is CASTRTSGADTQYF.

The chain combines TRBV20-1 with TRBJ2-1; 9 nucleotides align to TRBD1. The trim removed 0 bases at V and 8 bases at J, leaving 8 bases unmatched. Germline CDR1 and CDR2: DFQATT and SNEGSKA (reference sequence). The CDR3 is made up of 15 amino acids. CDR3 amino acids: CSAREGTGPTDEQFF. The CDR3, as DNA: TGCAGTGCTAGAGAGGGGACAGGGCCGACCGATGAGCAGTTCTTC.

V gene TRBV7-2 combines with J gene TRBJ1-1, with D uncertain. This CDR3 spans 13 amino acids. Germline CDR1 SGHTA, CDR2 FQGNSA. Trimming shortened V by 1 base and J by 7 bases, and 10 bases separated the two germline ends. This CDR3 reads CASSLVRSGEAFF. The CDR3, as DNA: TGTGCCAGCAGCTTAGTCCGGAGTGGTGAAGCTTTCTTT.

The chain joins TRBV3-1 to TRBJ2-1, with 10 positions matching TRBD2. The CDR3 is 18 amino acids. V gave up 0 bases and J gave up 7 bases; unmatched junction bases: 12. Germline V lookup: CDR1 LGHDT, CDR2 YNNKEL (reference sequence). CDR3: CASSQEPTLAGRGNEQFF. The CDR3 bases are TGTGCCAGCAGCCAAGAGCCCACACTAGCGGGAAGAGGTAATGAGCAGTTCTTC.

In this sample, this clonotype turned up many times. This rearrangement joins TRBV25-1 to TRBJ2-3; D is ambiguous. V lost 2 bases to trimming and J lost 7 bases, with 16 bases between them. CDR1 is MGHDK, CDR2 SYGVNS, per germline. The CDR3 length is 15 residues. Here the CDR3 DNA reads TGTGCCAGCAGTGAAAGTGCCTCTTCTTCTAATACGCAGTATTTT. Protein sequence: CASSESASSSNTQYF.

The rearrangement joins TRBV7-2 to TRBJ2-1; D call uncertain. Trimming cost V 1 base and J 0 bases, with 7 bases left between them. Germline CDR1 and CDR2: SGHTA and FQGNSA. CDR3 length: 15 residues. The CDR3 nucleotides are TGTGCCAGCAGCTTAGGGATCATCTCCTACAATGAGCAGTTCTTC. Translation: CASSLGIISYNEQFF.

There are a few counts of this clonotype. The rearrangement links TRBV7-2 to TRBJ1-2; 9 nucleotides agree with TRBD1. Germline V gene sequence: CDR1 SGHTA, CDR2 FQGNSA. This CDR3 spans 13 amino acids. Trimming took 4 bases from V and 6 from J; bases not matched to a gene: 3. CDR3 amino acids: CASSWTGVNGYTF. The CDR3 region has the DNA TGTGCCAGCAGCTGGACAGGGGTCAATGGCTACACCTTC.

The rearrangement links TRBV7-9 to TRBJ1-2; a possible D gene is TRBD1 (5 bases). The ends were cut back, 5 bases at V and 5 bases at J, with 12 bases in the middle. Germline-derived CDR1 and CDR2 are SEHNR and FQNEAQ (reference sequence). CDR3 size: 13 residues. CDR3 sequence (DNA): TGTGCCAGCAGCCAGAATCAGGGTTATGGCTACACCTTC. This codes for CASSQNQGYGYTF.

The V call is TRBV5-1, the J call TRBJ1-1; D is perhaps TRBD1 (5 bases). Trimming stripped 4 bases from V and 5 bases from J, with 12 bases between. There are 13 residues in the CDR3. CDR1 is SGHRS, CDR2 YFSETQ, per germline. The DNA of the CDR3 is TGCGCCAGCAGCCGGGACCCTGGGACTGAAGCTTTCTTT. It yields the protein CASSRDPGTEAFF.

CDR3 region: CASSAQGLGSETQYF. The CDR3 DNA reads as TGTGCCAGCAGTGCCCAGGGGTTGGGATCGGAGACCCAGTACTTC. The chain uses TRBV12-3 or TRBV12-4 and TRBJ2-7; possible D gene TRBD1, 6 bases. Near its end, the DNA agrees better with TRBJ2-5, so the J call may be wrong. CDR3 length: 15 amino acids.

This clonotype showed up just a few times. The chain joins TRBV28 to TRBJ2-3; D could derive from TRBD1 or TRBD2 (6 bases each). The germline CDR1 and CDR2 sequences are MDHEN and SYDVKM. Trimming left V 3 bases short and J 8 bases short, with 15 bases between. The CDR3 loop spans 14 amino acids. The CDR3 reads CASSLGQKGGTQYF. CDR3 in DNA: TGTGCCAGCAGTTTGGGGCAGAAGGGGGGTACGCAGTATTTT.